This is a list of T cell receptor beta chains from one sample in a study of a mutant IDH1 vaccine in newly diagnosed glioma. The table came from immunoSEQ multiplex PCR; TCRdb's copy has only in-frame clones and leaves some out. The data contain approximately 60,000 clones, under 85% of them seen just once; the ten biggest clones take up 3% to 4%. Their specific antigens are unknown. The sequencing here drew on PBMCs, taken from a glioma patient whose treatment included an IDH1 peptide vaccine. The receptors were sampled from a woman between 45 and 65 years old with glioma. Each CDR3 is given with its conserved first and last residue. The D gene is left open where the match is weak.

J: TRBJ1-5; D: .; V: TRBV9; CDR3: CASSGQAEGQPQHF
J: TRBJ2-4; D: .; V: TRBV28; CDR3: CAVEGATKNIQYF
J: TRBJ2-1; D: TRBD2; V: TRBV7-8; CDR3: CASSPGLARNEQFF
J: TRBJ2-7; D: .; V: TRBV5-4; CDR3: CASSQRGQPEQYF
J: TRBJ1-2; D: .; V: TRBV7-8; CDR3: CASSLTGRLPYGYTF
J: TRBJ2-7; D: .; V: TRBV2; CDR3: CASSDPHEQYF
J: TRBJ2-7; D: .; V: TRBV5-6; CDR3: CASSPGRAYEQYF
J: TRBJ2-1; D: .; V: TRBV18; CDR3: CATTPGESYNEQFF
J: TRBJ1-2; D: TRBD1; V: TRBV2; CDR3: CATPDRGRGYGYTF
J: TRBJ1-6; D: .; V: TRBV4-3; CDR3: CASSQRTGSYNSPLHF
J: TRBJ1-3; D: .; V: TRBV7-9; CDR3: CASSQGEGSGNTIYF